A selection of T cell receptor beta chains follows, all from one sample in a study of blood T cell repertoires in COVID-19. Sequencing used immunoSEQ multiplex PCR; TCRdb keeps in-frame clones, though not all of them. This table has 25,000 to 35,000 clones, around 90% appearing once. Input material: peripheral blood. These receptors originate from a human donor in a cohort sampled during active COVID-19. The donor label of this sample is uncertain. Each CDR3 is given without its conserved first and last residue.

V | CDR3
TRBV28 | ASSLIPGTVNTEAF
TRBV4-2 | ASSQDLLANYGYT
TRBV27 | ASSLMAAGNYGYT
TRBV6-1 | ASSDSGVGGELF
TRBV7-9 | ASSKRLGRNNEQF
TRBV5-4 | ASSLTGRYEQY
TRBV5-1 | ASMLLAGGPAELF
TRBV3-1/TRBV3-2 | ASSHLASNEQF
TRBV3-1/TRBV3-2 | ASSHRAGNTGELF
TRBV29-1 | SVEVRRGSPDTQY
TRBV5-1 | ASSFSAGGAETQY
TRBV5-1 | ASSFRSGEQY
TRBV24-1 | ATSDPGQGSYEQY
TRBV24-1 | ATSDRGTGRDTQY
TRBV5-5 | ASSLEGQGKNSPLH
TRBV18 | ASSPPGRTLTGELF
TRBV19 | ASHPRGYGYT
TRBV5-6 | ASRPGTYGYT
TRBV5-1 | ASSNGQPRETQY
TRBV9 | ASTGLAGDNEQF
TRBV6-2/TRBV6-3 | ASSARQGLLSTDTQY
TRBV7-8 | ASSPWTSGSNFEQF
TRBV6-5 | ASRQQGWGTEAF
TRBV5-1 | ASSLQGVEKLF
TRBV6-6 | ASRSGSSYNEQF
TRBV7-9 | ASSLSGVTYEQY
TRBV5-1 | ASSQGFEYGYT
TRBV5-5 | ASSYRTGASNEQF
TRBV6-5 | ASSYAGVGQPQH
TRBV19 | ASSRTAERTQY
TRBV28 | ASSQRGRGRLQPQH
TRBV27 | ASSSRGLESLEQF
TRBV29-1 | SVVDSFGETQY
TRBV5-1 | ASSGRESYNEQF
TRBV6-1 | ASSEALLRTGTSTNEKLF
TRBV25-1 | ASSPGRVREQY
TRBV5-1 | ASSSTPSGSYNEQF
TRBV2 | ASRLLAGRGNEQF
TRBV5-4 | ASSLAGSGGRQETQY
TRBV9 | AGLGGRWQETQY
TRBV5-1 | ASSLIGSEKLF
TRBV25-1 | ASSARQGRQETQY
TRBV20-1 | SASGRSYSNQPQH
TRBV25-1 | ASSDLGARTDTQY
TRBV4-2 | ASSLVLNPSGGEDTQY
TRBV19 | AAEGTDTQY
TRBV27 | ASSDQGNSYNEQF
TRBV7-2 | ASSLGTPPYEQY
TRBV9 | ASSVAAGADTQY
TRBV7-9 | ASSLSGTGVYEQY
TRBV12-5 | ASGLSRTSLNEKLF